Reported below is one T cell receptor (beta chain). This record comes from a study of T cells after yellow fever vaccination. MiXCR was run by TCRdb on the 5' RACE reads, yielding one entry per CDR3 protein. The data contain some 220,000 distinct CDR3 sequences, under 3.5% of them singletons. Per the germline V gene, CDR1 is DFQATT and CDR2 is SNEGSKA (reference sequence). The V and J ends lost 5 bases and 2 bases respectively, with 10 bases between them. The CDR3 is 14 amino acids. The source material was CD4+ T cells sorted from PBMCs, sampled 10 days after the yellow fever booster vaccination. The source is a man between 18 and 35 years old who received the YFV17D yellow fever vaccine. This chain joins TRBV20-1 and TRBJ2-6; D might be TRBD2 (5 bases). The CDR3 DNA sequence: TGCAGTGCTTCCCCGGGGACTGGGGCCAACGTCCTGACTTTC. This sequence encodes CSASPGTGANVLTF.